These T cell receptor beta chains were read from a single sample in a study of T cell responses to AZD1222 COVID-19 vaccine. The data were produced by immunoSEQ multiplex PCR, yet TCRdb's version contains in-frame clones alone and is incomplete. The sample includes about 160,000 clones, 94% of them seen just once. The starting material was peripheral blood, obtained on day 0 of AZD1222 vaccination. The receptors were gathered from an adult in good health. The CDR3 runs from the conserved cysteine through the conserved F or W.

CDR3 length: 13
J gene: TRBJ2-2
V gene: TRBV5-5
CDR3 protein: CASSPGFTGELFF

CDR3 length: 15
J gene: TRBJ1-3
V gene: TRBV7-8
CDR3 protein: CASSRQGTNGNTIYF

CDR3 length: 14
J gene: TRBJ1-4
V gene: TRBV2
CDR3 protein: CASNTGFRNEKLLF

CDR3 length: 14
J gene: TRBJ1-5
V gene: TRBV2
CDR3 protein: CASSREGPIQPQHF

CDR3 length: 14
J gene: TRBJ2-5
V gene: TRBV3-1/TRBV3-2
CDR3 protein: CASSPSSGVGTQYF

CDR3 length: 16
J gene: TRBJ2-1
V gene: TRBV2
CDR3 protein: CASSGNYGGVYNEQFF

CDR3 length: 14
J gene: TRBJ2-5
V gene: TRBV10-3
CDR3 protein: CAISDAADQETQYF

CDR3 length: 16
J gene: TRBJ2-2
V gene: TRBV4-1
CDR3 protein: CASSRTGQGGTGELFF

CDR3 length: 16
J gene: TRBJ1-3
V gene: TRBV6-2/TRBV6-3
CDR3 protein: CASSYGNRGSGNTIYF

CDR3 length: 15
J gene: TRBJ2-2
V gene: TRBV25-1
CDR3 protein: CATSGGQVHTGELFF

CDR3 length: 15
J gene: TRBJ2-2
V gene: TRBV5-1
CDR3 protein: CASSLSTGSTGELFF

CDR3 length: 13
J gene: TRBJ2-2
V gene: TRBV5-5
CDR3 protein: CASSFGYTGELFF

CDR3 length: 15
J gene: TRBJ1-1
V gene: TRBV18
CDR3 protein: CASFRIRELVSEAFF

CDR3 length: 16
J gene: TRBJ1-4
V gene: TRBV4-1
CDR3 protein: CASSQDTQGHNEKLFF

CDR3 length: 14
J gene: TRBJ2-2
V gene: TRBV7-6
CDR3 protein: CASSLSGAGGELFF

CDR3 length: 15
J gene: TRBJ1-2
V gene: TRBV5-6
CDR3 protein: CASSLAQGVNYGYTF

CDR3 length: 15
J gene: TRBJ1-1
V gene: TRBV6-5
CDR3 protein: CASSYSNQGGTEAFF

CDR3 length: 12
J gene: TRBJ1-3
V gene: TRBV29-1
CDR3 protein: CSVGEQGNTIYF

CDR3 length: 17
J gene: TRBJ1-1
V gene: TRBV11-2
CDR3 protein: CASSGSGFRSVRTEAFF

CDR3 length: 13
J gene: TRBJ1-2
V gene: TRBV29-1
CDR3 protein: CSVDPPGPPGYTF

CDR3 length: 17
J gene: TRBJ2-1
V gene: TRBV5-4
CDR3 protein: CASSLGSWGTRRNEQFF

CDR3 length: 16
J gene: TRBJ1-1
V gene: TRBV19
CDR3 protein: CASSIGEEFSGTEAFF

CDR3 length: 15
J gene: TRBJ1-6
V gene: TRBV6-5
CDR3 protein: CASSPFTGRNSPLHF

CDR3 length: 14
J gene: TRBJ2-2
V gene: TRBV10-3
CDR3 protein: CAISAGQGTGELFF

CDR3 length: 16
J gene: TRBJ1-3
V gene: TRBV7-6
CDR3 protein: CASSLGGWSSGNTIYF

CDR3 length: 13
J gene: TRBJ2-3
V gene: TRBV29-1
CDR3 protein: CSVDLVGTDTQYF

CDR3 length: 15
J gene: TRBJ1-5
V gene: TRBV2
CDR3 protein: CASSDWQNSNQPQHF

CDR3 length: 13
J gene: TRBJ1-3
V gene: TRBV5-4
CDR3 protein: CATSPGAGNTIYF

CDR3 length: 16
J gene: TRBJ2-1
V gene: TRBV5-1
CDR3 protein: CASSALTGGAPMSQFF

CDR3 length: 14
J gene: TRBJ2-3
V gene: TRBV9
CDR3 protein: CASSVSGSGDTQYF

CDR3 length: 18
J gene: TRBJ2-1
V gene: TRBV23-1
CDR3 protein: CASSQSRPAGKPLNEQFF

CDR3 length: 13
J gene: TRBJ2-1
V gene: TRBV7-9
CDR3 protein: CALPGLADVTEFF

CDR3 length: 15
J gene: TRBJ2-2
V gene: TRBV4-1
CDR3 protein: CASSQGGGNTGELFF

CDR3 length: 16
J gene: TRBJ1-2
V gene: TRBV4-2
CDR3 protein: CASSQVGQGLIYGYTF

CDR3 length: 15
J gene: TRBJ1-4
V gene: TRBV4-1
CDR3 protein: CASSQPDGQGEKLFF

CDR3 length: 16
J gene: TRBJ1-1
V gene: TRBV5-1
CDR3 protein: CASSLVLLGAGTEAFF

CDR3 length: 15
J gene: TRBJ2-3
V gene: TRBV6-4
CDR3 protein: CASTVDGGNADTQYF

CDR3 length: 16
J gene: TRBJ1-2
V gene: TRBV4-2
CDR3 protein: CASSQDRLQGTYGYTF

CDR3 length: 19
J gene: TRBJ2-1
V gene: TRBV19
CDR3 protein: CASSIGVGGMSRGGNEQFF

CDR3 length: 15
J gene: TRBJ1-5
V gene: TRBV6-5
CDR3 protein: CASSSTGTAYQPQHF

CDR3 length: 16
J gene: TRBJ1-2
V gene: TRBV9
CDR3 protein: CASSATGVPGQDGYTF

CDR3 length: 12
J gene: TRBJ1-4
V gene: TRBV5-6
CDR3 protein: CASSFRNEKLFF

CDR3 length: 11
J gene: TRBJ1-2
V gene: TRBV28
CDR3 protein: CASRTNYGYTF

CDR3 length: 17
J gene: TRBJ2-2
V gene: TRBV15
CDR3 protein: CATSSAGLAGNTGELFF

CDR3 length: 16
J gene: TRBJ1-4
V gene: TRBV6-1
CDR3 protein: CASSEVLEGPNEKLFF

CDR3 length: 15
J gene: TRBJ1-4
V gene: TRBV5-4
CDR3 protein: CASSFGQGRLEKLFF

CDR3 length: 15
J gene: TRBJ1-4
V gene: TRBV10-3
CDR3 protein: CAIRPSAGANEKLFF

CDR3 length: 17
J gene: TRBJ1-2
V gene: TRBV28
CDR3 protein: CASSLMVNREIGYGYTF

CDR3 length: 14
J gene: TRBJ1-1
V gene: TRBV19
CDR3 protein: CASSVELGGPEAFF

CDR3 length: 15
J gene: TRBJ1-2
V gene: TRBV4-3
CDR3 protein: CASSQLTGAFGGYTF

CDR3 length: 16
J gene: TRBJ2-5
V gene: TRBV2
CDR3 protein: CASSTQPGTIQETQYF

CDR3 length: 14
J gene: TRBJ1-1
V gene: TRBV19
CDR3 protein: CASTPAGRGTEAFF

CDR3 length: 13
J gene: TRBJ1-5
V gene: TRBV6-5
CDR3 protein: CASSPNTNQPQHF